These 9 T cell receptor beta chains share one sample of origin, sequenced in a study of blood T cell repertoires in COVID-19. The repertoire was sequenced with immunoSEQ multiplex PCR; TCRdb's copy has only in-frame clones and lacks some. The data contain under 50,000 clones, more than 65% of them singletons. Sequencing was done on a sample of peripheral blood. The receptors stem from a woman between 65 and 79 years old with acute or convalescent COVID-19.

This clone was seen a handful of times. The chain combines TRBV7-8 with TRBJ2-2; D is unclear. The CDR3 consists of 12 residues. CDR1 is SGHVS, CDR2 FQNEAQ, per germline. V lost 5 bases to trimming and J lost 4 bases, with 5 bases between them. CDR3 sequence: CASSPSTGELFF. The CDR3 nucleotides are TGTGCCAGCAGCCCCTCCACCGGGGAGCTGTTTTTT.

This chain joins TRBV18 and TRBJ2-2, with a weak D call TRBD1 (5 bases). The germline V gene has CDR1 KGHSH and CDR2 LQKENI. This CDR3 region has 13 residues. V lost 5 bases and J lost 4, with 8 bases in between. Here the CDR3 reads CASSGHPTGELFF. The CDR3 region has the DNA TGTGCCAGCTCAGGACATCCCACCGGGGAGCTGTTTTTT.

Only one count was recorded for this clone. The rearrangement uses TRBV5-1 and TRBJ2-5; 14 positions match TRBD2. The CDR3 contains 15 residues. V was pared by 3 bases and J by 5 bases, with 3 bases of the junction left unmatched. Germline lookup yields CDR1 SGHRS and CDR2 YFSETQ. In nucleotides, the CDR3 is TGCGCCAGCAGCTCGACTAGCGGGAGGGTTGAGACCCAGTACTTC. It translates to CASSSTSGRVETQYF.

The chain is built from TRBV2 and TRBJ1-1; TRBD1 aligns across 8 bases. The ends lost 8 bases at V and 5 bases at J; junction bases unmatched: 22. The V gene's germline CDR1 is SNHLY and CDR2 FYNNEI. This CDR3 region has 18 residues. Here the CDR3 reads CASSFRADRGVVGTEAFF. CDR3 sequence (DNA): TGTGCCAGCTCTTTTCGGGCTGACAGGGGAGTAGTGGGGACTGAAGCTTTCTTT.

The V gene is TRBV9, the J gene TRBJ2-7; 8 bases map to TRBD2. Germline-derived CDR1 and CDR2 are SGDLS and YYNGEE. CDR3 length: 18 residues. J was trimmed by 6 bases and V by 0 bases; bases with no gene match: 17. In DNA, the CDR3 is TGTGCCAGCAGCGTAGCCGGGGCCGGGGGGGCTGCTCTAGGCGAGCAGTACTTC. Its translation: CASSVAGAGGAALGEQYF.

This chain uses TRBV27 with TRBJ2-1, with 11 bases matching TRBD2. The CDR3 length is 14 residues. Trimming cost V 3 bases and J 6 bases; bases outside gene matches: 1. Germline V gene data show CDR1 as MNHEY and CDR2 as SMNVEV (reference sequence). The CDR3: CASSFSGRVNEQFF. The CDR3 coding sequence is TGTGCCAGCAGTTTTAGCGGGAGGGTCAATGAGCAGTTCTTC.

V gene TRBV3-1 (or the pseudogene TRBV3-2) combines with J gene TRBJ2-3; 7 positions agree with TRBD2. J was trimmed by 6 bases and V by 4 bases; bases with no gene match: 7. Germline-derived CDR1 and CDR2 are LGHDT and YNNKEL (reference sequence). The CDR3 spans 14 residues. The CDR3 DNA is TGTGCCAGCAGCCCGATGACTAGCTCGGATACGCAGTATTTT. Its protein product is CASSPMTSSDTQYF.

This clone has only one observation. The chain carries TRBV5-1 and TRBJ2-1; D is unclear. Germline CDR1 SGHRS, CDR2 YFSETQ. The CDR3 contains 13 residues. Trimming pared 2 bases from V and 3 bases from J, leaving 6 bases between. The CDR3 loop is CASSLNSYNEQFF. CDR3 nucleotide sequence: TGCGCCAGCAGCTTAAACAGCTACAATGAGCAGTTCTTC.

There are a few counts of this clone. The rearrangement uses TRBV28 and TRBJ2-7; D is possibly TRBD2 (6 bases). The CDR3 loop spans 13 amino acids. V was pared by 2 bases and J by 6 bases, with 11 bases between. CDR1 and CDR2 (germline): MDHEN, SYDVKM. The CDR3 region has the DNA TGTGCCAGCAGTTTAGGGCTAGCGATCGAGCAGTACTTC. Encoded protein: CASSLGLAIEQYF. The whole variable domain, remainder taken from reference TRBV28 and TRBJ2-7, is DVKVTQSSRYLVKRTGEKVFLECVQDMDHENMFWYRQDPGLGLRLIYFSYDVKMKEKGDIPEGYSVSREKKERFSLILESASTNQTSMYLCASSLGLAIEQYFGPGTRLTVT.